These 13 T cell receptor beta chains share one sample of origin, sequenced in a study of metastatic and nonmetastatic thyroid tumors. All patients were treatment-naive before thyroid surgery. TCRdb re-called the PCR reads via MiXCR. Of just under 20,000 clones in the sample, 27% were seen once. Sequencing was done on a sample of blood. These receptors were taken from a female donor with papillary thyroid cancer or a benign thyroid nodule (not recorded which). Some clones in this sample may be carry-over from other donors' samples.

This sequence joins TRBV11-3 and TRBJ2-3; D is unclear. V dropped 1 base and J dropped 2 bases, with 10 bases sitting between them. This CDR3 spans 15 amino acids. Germline CDR1 and CDR2: SGHNT and YENEEA. The CDR3 DNA follows: TGTGCCAGCAGCTTAGTGGCAGCTCTCACAGATACGCAGTATTTT. Translating gives CASSLVAALTDTQYF.

This clone was recorded a few times. A junction boundary mismatches the germline segment, possibly from a read error. The rearrangement joins TRBV6-5 to TRBJ1-2; tentative D call: TRBD1 (5 bases). The CDR3 is made up of 17 amino acids. CDR1 MNHEY and CDR2 SVGAGI come from the germline V gene. The CDR3 nucleotides are TGTGCCAGCAGTTACTCTGGGGGAACCCCTACTAACTGTGGCTACACCTTC. This codes for CASSYSGGTPTNCGYTF.

By its share, this clone is medium-sized. The chain is built from TRBV6-1 and TRBJ2-3, with 11 bases fitting TRBD2. Germline-derived CDR1 and CDR2 are MNHNS and SASEGT. V was clipped by 4 bases and J by 4 bases; unmatched bases: 13. The length of the CDR3 is 18 residues. This CDR3 reads CASSAEIAGGAFSDTQYF. In DNA, the CDR3 is TGTGCCAGCAGTGCCGAGATAGCGGGAGGGGCGTTCTCAGATACGCAGTATTTT.

This clone was picked up many times. Other DNA variants within this sample encode the same CDR3. The J gene is TRBJ1-2, the V gene TRBV6-1; D is perhaps TRBD1 (5 bases). Trimming pared 6 bases from V and 4 bases from J, leaving 15 bases between. The CDR3 consists of 14 residues. Germline values: CDR1 MNHNS, CDR2 SASEGT. The CDR3, as DNA: TGTGCCAGCAGCGATGGGACGGCTTCCTATGGCTACACCTTC. As protein: CASSDGTASYGYTF.

Sample share makes this clone medium-sized (0.01 to 0.1%). V is TRBV6-4 and J is TRBJ2-1, with D perhaps TRBD1 or TRBD2 (5 bases each). Germline V lookup: CDR1 MRHNA, CDR2 SNTAGT. This CDR3 contains 15 residues. With 6 bases removed from V and 2 bases from J, the gap between germline ends came to 14 bases. Here the CDR3 DNA reads TGTGCCAGCAGCGACGGGACGGGCACCTACAATGAGCAGTTCTTC. As protein: CASSDGTGTYNEQFF.

This clone occurred many times. The V call is TRBV27, the J call TRBJ2-5; 11 bases align to TRBD1. The CDR3 loop spans 19 amino acids. Germline V lookup: CDR1 MNHEY, CDR2 SMNVEV (reference sequence). J was trimmed by 1 base and V by 6 bases; bases with no gene match: 16. The DNA of the CDR3 is TGTGCCAGCAGCTCCCGCCCCGGGACAGGGGGAGTGCTCCAAGAGACCCAGTACTTC. It is translated as CASSSRPGTGGVLQETQYF.

The chain joins TRBV6-1 to TRBJ2-1; D not resolved. Germline CDR1 MNHNS, CDR2 SASEGT. This CDR3 comprises 15 residues. V dropped 10 bases and J dropped 3 bases, with 19 bases sitting between them. The CDR3 DNA reads TGTGCCACCCTACAAGGGCTTAACCTCTACAATGAGCAGTTCTTC. It encodes CATLQGLNLYNEQFF.

This clone was counted between two and nine times. This rearrangement joins TRBV6-1 to TRBJ1-6, with 7 positions matching TRBD1. V lost 7 bases, J lost 8 bases, and 8 bases stayed unmatched. This CDR3 spans 14 amino acids. Germline V gene data show CDR1 as MNHNS and CDR2 as SASEGT. CDR3 loop: CASTAGGGYSPLHF. The DNA of the CDR3 is TGTGCCAGCACCGCAGGGGGAGGCTATTCACCCCTCCACTTT.

The gene calls are TRBV6-1 and TRBJ1-5, with D possibly matching TRBD1 (5 bases). CDR1 is MNHNS, CDR2 SASEGT, per germline. This CDR3 contains 15 residues. Trimming cost V 1 base and J 5 bases, with 12 bases left between them. CDR3 residues: CASSEGDGSYQPQHF. CDR3 coding DNA: TGTGCCAGCAGTGAAGGGGACGGGTCTTATCAGCCCCAGCATTTT.

This clone was found many times. This may stem from a read error, because a much larger clone lies one nucleotide away. J is TRBJ1-5 and V is TRBV6-1; D is unclear. V was pared by 5 bases and J by 2 bases, with 7 bases between. Germline lookup yields CDR1 MNHNS and CDR2 SASEGT. CDR3 size: 13 residues. This CDR3 is CASSKRGNQPQHF. The CDR3 DNA follows: TGTGCCAGCAGTAAACGGGGCAATCAGCCCCAGCATTTT.

This chain joins TRBV9 and TRBJ2-7, with TRBD1 identical over 9 bases. V lost 6 bases to trimming and J lost 7 bases; unmatched junction nucleotides: 17. Germline V CDR1 and CDR2: SGDLS, YYNGEE. The CDR3 covers 16 residues. In DNA form, the CDR3 reads TGTGCCAGCAACCCCCACCGACAGGGGGGAGAGGGGGAGCAGTACTTC. Protein product: CASNPHRQGGEGEQYF.

This clone was counted between two and nine times. V is TRBV2 and J is TRBJ2-7, with 10 nucleotides matching TRBD2. Germline V gene data show CDR1 as SNHLY and CDR2 as FYNNEI. CDR3 size: 15 residues. Trimming removed 2 bases from V and 4 bases from J; junction bases left unmatched: 5. As DNA, the CDR3 is TGTGCCAGCAGTGAAAGCGGGGGGGCCGAGTACGAGCAGTACTTC. This codes for CASSESGGAEYEQYF.

This clone was found a few times. Possible read error: a much larger clone is one base away. The chain joins TRBV7-6 to TRBJ2-5; 10 bases are a match to TRBD2. The V gene's germline CDR1 is SGHVS and CDR2 FNYEAQ. This CDR3 is built from 16 residues. Trimming took 0 bases from V and 4 from J; bases not matched to a gene: 5. CDR3 loop: CASSLAGTSVRETQYF. CDR3 coding DNA: TGTGCCAGCAGCTTAGCCGGGACTAGCGTGAGAGAGACCCAGTACTTC.